This TCR beta chain was identified during a study of T cells expressing NK-cell markers. Overall study context: The TCR beta repertoires were obtained from sorted CD3+CD56+NKG2C+, CD3+CD56+NKG2C- and CD3+CD56-NKG2C+ T cells.

Study results and caveats: Four of the donors also had these clonotypes leading their CD3+CD56-NKG2C+ fraction. CD8+ T cells in over five donors included dominant NKG2C+ clonotypes at about 1.0-8%.

The CDR3 has 16 amino acids. Germline loops: CDR1 MGHRA, CDR2 YSYEKL. The authors generated TCR beta cDNA through 5'RACE template switching with UMIs. TCRdb re-called the 5' RACE reads, yielding one record per CDR3 amino acid sequence without DNA. The table counts roughly 180,000 distinct CDR3 sequences; around 20% lies in the top ten. Regarding this clonotype: Antigen specificity is unknown.

Sequencing used blood T cells: a sorted CD56 or NKG2C T cell subset, CD4+ or CD8+ T cells, or bulk PBMC T cells (not recorded which). This chain joins TRBV4-1 and TRBJ2-1; TCRdb's D call of TRBD2 is untestable without DNA. This TCR was recovered from a man aged 18 to 69 in good health. The CDR3 loop reads CASSQDLAGENNEQFF.